The 8 T cell receptor beta chains below were found in one sample sequenced in a study of STAT5B mutations in CD4+ large granular lymphocyte leukemia. Measured with immunoSEQ multiplex PCR; TCRdb has only the in-frame clones, and not every one. The profile shows some 35,000 clones, roughly 65% of them singletons. The sequenced material came from CD4+ T cells from blood buffy coats. These receptors were obtained from a human donor in good health.

This chain uses TRBV6-6 with TRBJ2-5, with D hard to call. This CDR3 has 14 amino acids. The V gene lost 6 bases and the J gene lost 5 bases, with 16 bases spanning the gap. Germline V gives CDR1 MNHNY, CDR2 SVGAGI (reference sequence). Here the CDR3 reads CASRTPGPLETQYF. CDR3 in DNA: TGTGCCAGCAGAACCCCCGGGCCTCTCGAGACCCAGTACTTC.

The J gene is TRBJ1-1, the V gene TRBV30; 9 bases map to TRBD1. There are 14 residues in the CDR3. V was clipped by 0 bases and J by 12 bases; unmatched bases: 11. The germline V gene encodes CDR1 GTSNPN and CDR2 SVGIG (reference sequence). DNA for the CDR3: TGTGCCTGGAGTGTACTGGGGGGGACAGGGTATTCTTTCTTT. It yields the protein CAWSVLGGTGYSFF.

The chain is built from TRBV5-1 and TRBJ2-1, with D unclear. CDR3 length: 13 residues. CDR1 SGHRS and CDR2 YFSETQ come from the germline V gene. Trimming removed 5 bases at V and 6 bases at J, with 12 bases between. DNA for the CDR3: TGCGCCAGCAGTATTCAGGTAGGCAATGAGCAGTTCTTC. Translation: CASSIQVGNEQFF.

The chain couples TRBV5-1 to TRBJ2-2; TRBD2 agrees at 10 bases. Trimming cost V 6 bases and J 0 bases; bases outside gene matches: 11. Germline V gene data show CDR1 as SGHRS and CDR2 as YFSETQ. The CDR3 loop spans 18 amino acids. The CDR3 DNA reads as TGCGCCAGCAATATCGAGCGGGGGGGCCCCACGAACACCGGGGAGCTGTTTTTT. Its protein product is CASNIERGGPTNTGELFF. Complete variable domain (other parts from reference TRBV5-1 and TRBJ2-2): KAGVTQTPRYLIKTRGQQVTLSCSPISGHRSVSWYQQTPGQGLQFLFEYFSETQRNKGNFPGRFSGRQFSNSRSEMNVSTLELGDSALYLCASNIERGGPTNTGELFFGEGSRLTVL.

The chain combines TRBV6-5 with TRBJ1-1; D is perhaps TRBD1 (5 bases). Trimming left V 6 bases short and J 4 bases short, with 12 bases between. The CDR3 length is 13 residues. Looked up from germline, CDR1 is MNHEY and CDR2 is SVGAGI. The CDR3 loop reads CASRIGGVTEAFF. CDR3 sequence (DNA): TGTGCCAGCAGGATTGGAGGGGTCACTGAAGCTTTCTTT.

This clone was observed a few times. The chain employs TRBV15 and TRBJ1-2; 7 bases agree with TRBD1. After removal of 0 bases from V and 14 bases from J, the junction contained 3 bases not matched to a gene. From germline, CDR1 is LNHNV and CDR2 YYDKDF (reference sequence). The CDR3 length is 11 residues. This CDR3 reads CATSREDRLTF. Here the CDR3 DNA reads TGTGCCACCAGCAGAGAGGACAGGCTGACCTTC.

The chain combines TRBV4-3 with TRBJ2-7; D ambiguous. The CDR3 loop spans 16 amino acids. From germline, CDR1 is LGHNA and CDR2 YSLEER. Trimming left V 0 bases short and J 2 bases short, with 14 bases between. The CDR3 loop is CASSQDLARTTYEQYF. CDR3 sequence (DNA): TGCGCCAGCAGCCAAGATTTGGCCAGAACCACCTACGAGCAGTACTTC.

V is TRBV30 and J is TRBJ1-4, with D unresolved. V was clipped by 0 bases and J by 8 bases, with 10 bases between them. Germline CDR1 is GTSNPN and CDR2 is SVGIG (reference sequence). This CDR3 contains 13 residues. CDR3 protein: CAWSVVAGEKLFF. CDR3 sequence (DNA): TGTGCCTGGAGTGTAGTTGCGGGGGAAAAACTGTTTTTT.